The entry that follows covers one T cell receptor beta chain sequence. Antigen unknown. Between 20 and 30 mg of unsorted bulk tissue served as the source from which RNA and DNA were co-extracted. Surgical resection treated primary liver carcinoma in the patients. V gave up 6 bases and J gave up 8 bases; unmatched junction bases: 17. This CDR3 has 16 residues. CDR1 and CDR2 (germline): PRHDT, FYEKMQ (reference sequence). A constant-region primer served to make TCR beta cDNA from approximately 490 ng total RNA. Investigators got TCR beta libraries out of three nested multiplex PCR rounds, done with slightly modified ARM-PCR. Rounds one and two of PCR, each of roughly 10 cycles, were primed with TRBV1-TRBV30 forward primers and a C-beta reverse primer. TCRdb passed the multiplex PCR reads through MiXCR, listing each CDR3 protein once. The table records approximately 73,000 distinct CDR3 sequences, about two thirds of them present only once.

The data belong to a study of tumor-infiltrating lymphocytes in primary liver carcinoma. Study-wide results and limits: The 250 largest clones made up significantly more of tumor than blood repertoires (p = 0.039). Pairs of tumor regions overlapped more than tumor-adjacent and tumor-blood pairs did.

Sequenced sample: liver tumor tissue from sampling region 4. Stated subset: tumor region T4, right-lateral pole. V is TRBV13 and J is TRBJ2-7; 9 bases are a match to TRBD1. The TCR comes from a woman aged 55-70 years with primary liver carcinoma and hepatitis B virus infection. CDR3 loop: CASRKSPGQGANQQYF. The CDR3 DNA reads as TGTGCCAGCAGAAAATCTCCGGGACAGGGTGCGAATCAGCAGTACTTC.